This T cell receptor beta chain was obtained from a study of T cells in Graves' hyperthyroidism and ophthalmopathy. Diagnostic assessment was based on clinical symptoms, serum thyroxine and TRAb, thyroid ultrasound and orbital computed tomography. This sample holds PBMCs from approximately 9 ml fresh peripheral blood. This clonotype was counted a few times. Its antigen is still unknown. It was RNA transcripts that yielded the amplified TCR beta CDR3 regions. The HTBI primer set served for first-round RT-PCR of the TCR CDR3. Each CDR3 protein gets one entry after TCRdb re-called the multiplex PCR reads with MiXCR. The table records 30,000 to 45,000 distinct CDR3 sequences, roughly 50% of them present only once. Notes on the study in general: From stable hyperthyroidism, ophthalmopathy was separated by a 13 V-J model. Model-based prediction identified ophthalmopathy a median roughly six months prior to its onset.

The sequenced material came from blood. This sequence originates from a man between 40 and 49 years old with Graves' ophthalmopathy.

This CDR3 reads CASSRQVPGNTIYF. CDR3 in DNA: TGTGCCAGCAGCCGACAGGTACCTGGAAACACCATATATTTT. The chain couples TRBV7-8 to TRBJ1-3; a weak D match, TRBD1 (6 bases). Trimming pared 5 bases from V and 2 bases from J, leaving 10 bases between. The CDR3 is 14 amino acids. Germline lookup yields CDR1 SGHVS and CDR2 FQNEAQ.